Listed below are T cell receptor beta chains from one sample, sequenced in a study of blood T cells in healthy people across ages. One entry per CDR3 protein results from TCRdb running MiXCR on the 5' RACE reads. The profile shows 1.5 million or so distinct CDR3 sequences, roughly 40% of them singletons. The sample consisted of blood. These receptor sequences come from a young woman in good health. Both conserved end residues are part of each CDR3. Fields, in order: clone size, CDR3 length, J gene, V gene, D gene, CDR3 DNA, CDR3 protein. A D gene is named only where the DNA matches it firmly. Where a row states a size, it is once, few, many or the class of an expanded clone; other rows omit it.

NA	11	TRBJ1-1	TRBV29-1	NA	TGCAGCGTTCCCCTGGGCACTGAAGCTTTCTTT	CSVPLGTEAFF
NA	12	TRBJ1-2	TRBV29-1	NA	TGCAGCGTCCTCAGCCTCCCGGGGGGCTACACCTTC	CSVLSLPGGYTF
NA	14	TRBJ2-7	TRBV5-1	NA	TGCGCCAGCAGCTTGGGGAGCGGAGTGGACGAGCAGTACTTC	CASSLGSGVDEQYF
few	16	TRBJ1-5	TRBV4-1	TRBD1	TGCGCCAGCAGCAAGGACAGGGGGTTAGGCAATCAGCCCCAGCATTTT	CASSKDRGLGNQPQHF
many	14	TRBJ2-7	TRBV7-2	TRBD1	TGTGCCAGCAGCTCCGGGACAGTCTCCTACGAGCAGTACTTC	CASSSGTVSYEQYF
NA	13	TRBJ2-3	TRBV7-6	TRBD1	TGTGCCAGCAGCTTCGTCCAGGGGGATGCGCAGTATTTT	CASSFVQGDAQYF
NA	14	TRBJ2-3	TRBV27	NA	TGTGCCAGCAGCTCCGTCCGCCTCACAGATACGCAGTATTTT	CASSSVRLTDTQYF
once	14	TRBJ1-6	TRBV12-3/TRBV12-4	NA	TGTGTCAGCAGTTTAGTGTGGGGAGGGTCACCCCTCCACTTT	CVSSLVWGGSPLHF
few	17	TRBJ2-3	TRBV6-1	TRBD2	TGTGCCAGCAGTCCGGCCCTAGCGGGAGAAAGGATAGATACGCAGTATTTT	CASSPALAGERIDTQYF
NA	15	TRBJ2-2	TRBV29-1	TRBD2	TGCAGCGTTCAAACTAGCGGGGGCGACGCCGGGGAGCTGTTTTTT	CSVQTSGGDAGELFF
NA	15	TRBJ1-2	TRBV5-6	NA	TGTGCCAGCAGCTTGGGGGCAGGGGAGGTCTATGGCTACACCTTC	CASSLGAGEVYGYTF
NA	12	TRBJ1-2	TRBV5-1	NA	TGCGCCAGCAGCACCGACAGTGCTGGCTACACCTTC	CASSTDSAGYTF
few	14	TRBJ2-5	TRBV9	NA	TGTGCCAGCAGCCCAGCTAGTGACGTGGAGACCCAGTACTTC	CASSPASDVETQYF
NA	12	TRBJ2-5	TRBV20-1	TRBD2	TGCAGTGCCGGGACTAGCGGAGAGACCCAGTACTTC	CSAGTSGETQYF
NA	14	TRBJ2-3	TRBV29-1	TRBD2	TGCAGCGTTGAAACTAGCGGACGCACAGATACGCAGTATTTT	CSVETSGRTDTQYF
NA	16	TRBJ1-1	TRBV6-1	NA	TGTGCCAGCAGTGAAACTATGGGACGGCCTAACACTGAAGCTTTCTTT	CASSETMGRPNTEAFF
few	12	TRBJ2-7	TRBV14	NA	TGTGCCAGCGGGTACAGATCCTACGAGCAGTACTTC	CASGYRSYEQYF
NA	18	TRBJ2-1	TRBV5-1	TRBD2	TGCGCCAGCAGCCCCTCCAAACTTAGCGGGAGGTCTTACAATGAGCAGTTCTTC	CASSPSKLSGRSYNEQFF
NA	14	TRBJ1-2	TRBV12-3/TRBV12-4	NA	TGTGCCAGCAGCACGACCCCCGGACGGTATGACTACACCTTC	CASSTTPGRYDYTF